The clone carrying this TCR beta chain was picked up many times. TCRdb itself ran the reads through MiXCR, one entry per CDR3 protein. The data show 200,000 to 300,000 distinct CDR3 sequences, roughly 15% seen once. V was pared by 5 bases and J by 8 bases, with 8 bases of the junction left unmatched. This CDR3 has 14 residues. These data come from a study of T cell repertoires in cytomegalovirus infection. The sequenced material came from PBMCs. The gene calls are TRBV12-3 or TRBV12-4 and TRBJ2-1, with 8 bases matching TRBD2. This clonotype originated in a human donor in good health (CMV status not recorded). Some clones in this sample may be carry-over from other donors' samples. DNA for the CDR3: TGTGCCAGCAGTCTGAGCGGGGGTATGGATGAGCAGTTCTTC. This translates into CASSLSGGMDEQFF.